A single sample is the source of the 8 T cell receptor beta chains below, sequenced in a study of shared clonotypes between healthy human individuals. Only in-frame clones appear in the TCRdb table, and some are missing; sequencing was by immunoSEQ multiplex PCR. The sample shows hundreds of thousands of clones, around three quarters of them seen only once. The source material was PBMCs. The receptors were gathered from a woman aged 40 to 55 in good health. Some clones in this sample may be carry-over from other donors' samples.

With respect to this clone: The identical CDR3 is also encoded by other nucleotide sequences in the sample. This rearrangement joins TRBV28 to TRBJ2-5, with 13 bases fitting TRBD2. V lost 5 bases, J lost 4 bases, and 4 bases stayed unmatched. There are 15 residues in the CDR3. Germline CDR1 is MDHEN and CDR2 is SYDVKM. The CDR3 DNA follows: TGTGCCAGCAGTCTACTAGCGGGAGGGGGAGAGACCCAGTACTTC. Amino acids: CASSLLAGGGETQYF.

This clone was observed a handful of times. The CDR3 bases are TGTGCCTGGAGTGCGGGGGCAGGTCAGCCCCAGCATTTT. It is translated as CAWSAGAGQPQHF. The chain carries TRBV30 and TRBJ1-5; possible D gene TRBD1, 6 bases. The V and J ends lost 1 base and 6 bases respectively, with 10 bases between them. This CDR3 has 13 amino acids. Germline lookup yields CDR1 GTSNPN and CDR2 SVGIG (reference sequence).

The chain carries TRBV28 and TRBJ2-2; the D gene is possibly TRBD1 (6 bases). The CDR3 has 18 residues. Per germline, CDR1 MDHEN and CDR2 SYDVKM. Trimming pared 2 bases from V and 0 bases from J, leaving 16 bases between. For the CDR3, the DNA is TGTGCCAGCAGTTTAAGGACAGCCATAATATCGAACACCGGGGAGCTGTTTTTT. Its protein product is CASSLRTAIISNTGELFF.

The chain carries TRBV7-2 and TRBJ2-7; the match to TRBD2 covers 8 bases. The V and J ends lost 5 bases and 2 bases, in that order; junction bases with no gene match: 8. CDR1 SGHTA and CDR2 FQGNSA come from the germline V gene. This CDR3 region has 15 residues. The DNA for the CDR3 is TGTGCCAGCAGCCGTAGGGGACTAGGGACCTACGAGCAGTACTTC. It specifies CASSRRGLGTYEQYF.

This sequence joins TRBV14 and TRBJ1-2, with D maybe TRBD1 (5 bases). CDR1 SGHDN and CDR2 FVKESK come from the germline V gene. V shed 1 base and J shed 7 bases, with 16 bases lying between them. The CDR3 is 15 amino acids. The CDR3 loop reads CASSQGSGGNFGYTF. In DNA form, the CDR3 reads TGTGCCAGCAGCCAAGGGTCCGGGGGAAATTTTGGCTACACCTTC.

In DNA form, the CDR3 reads TGTGCCAGCAGCCAAGACGGCGGGAGCTACAATGAGCAGTTCTTC. This sequence encodes CASSQDGGSYNEQFF. The rearrangement links TRBV4-2 to TRBJ2-1; 7 nucleotides match TRBD2. The CDR3 totals 15 residues. The V gene's germline CDR1 is LGHNA and CDR2 YNFKEQ. V lost 0 bases and J lost 3; bases outside the gene matches: 2.

The chain links TRBV28 to TRBJ2-1; 10 nucleotides align to TRBD2. This CDR3 has 17 residues. Germline CDR1 and CDR2: MDHEN and SYDVKM. V lost 3 bases to trimming and J lost 0 bases; unmatched junction nucleotides: 5. The CDR3, as DNA: TGTGCCAGCAGTTTGTCTAGCGGGGGAGTCTCCTACAATGAGCAGTTCTTC. It yields the protein CASSLSSGGVSYNEQFF.

The J gene is TRBJ2-7, the V gene TRBV30; 8 positions match TRBD1. The V segment lost 5 bases and the J segment 3 bases; nucleotides outside the gene matches: 3. Germline CDR1 and CDR2: GTSNPN and SVGIG (reference sequence). This CDR3 region has 12 residues. The CDR3 reads CAWGGQVYEQYF. DNA of the CDR3: TGTGCCTGGGGGGGACAGGTCTACGAGCAGTACTTC.